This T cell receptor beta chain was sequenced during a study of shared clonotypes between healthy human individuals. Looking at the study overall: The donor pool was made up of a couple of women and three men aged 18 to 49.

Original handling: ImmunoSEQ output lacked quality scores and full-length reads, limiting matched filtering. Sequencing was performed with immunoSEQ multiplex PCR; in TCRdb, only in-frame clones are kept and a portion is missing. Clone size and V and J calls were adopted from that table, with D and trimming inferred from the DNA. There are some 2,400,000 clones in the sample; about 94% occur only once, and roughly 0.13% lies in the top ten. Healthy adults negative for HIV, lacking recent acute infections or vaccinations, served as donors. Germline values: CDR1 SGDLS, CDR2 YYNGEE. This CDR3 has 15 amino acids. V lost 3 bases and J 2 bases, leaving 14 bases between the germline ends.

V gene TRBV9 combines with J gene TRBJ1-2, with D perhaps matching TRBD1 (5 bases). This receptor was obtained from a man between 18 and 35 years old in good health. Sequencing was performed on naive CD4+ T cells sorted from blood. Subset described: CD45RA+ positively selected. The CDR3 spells CASSASQGVNYGYTF. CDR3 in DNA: TGTGCCAGCAGCGCCTCGCAGGGAGTCAACTATGGCTACACCTTC. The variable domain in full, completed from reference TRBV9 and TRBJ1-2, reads DSGVTQTPKHLITATGQRVTLRCSPRSGDLSVYWYQQSLDQGLQFLIQYYNGEERAKGNILERFSAQQFPDLHSELNLSSLELGDSALYFCASSASQGVNYGYTFGSGTRLTVV.